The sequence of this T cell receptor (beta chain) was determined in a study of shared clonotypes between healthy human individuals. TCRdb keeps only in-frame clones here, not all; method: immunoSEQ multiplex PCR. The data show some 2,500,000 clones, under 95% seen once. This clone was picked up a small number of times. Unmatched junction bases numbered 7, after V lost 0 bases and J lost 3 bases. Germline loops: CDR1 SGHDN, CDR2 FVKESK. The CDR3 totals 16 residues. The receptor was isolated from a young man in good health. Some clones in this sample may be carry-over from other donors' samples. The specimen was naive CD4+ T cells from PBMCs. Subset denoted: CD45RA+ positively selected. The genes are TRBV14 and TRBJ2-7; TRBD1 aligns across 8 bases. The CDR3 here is CASSQDRYRGFYEQYF. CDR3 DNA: TGTGCCAGCAGCCAAGATCGTTACAGGGGGTTCTACGAGCAGTACTTC.